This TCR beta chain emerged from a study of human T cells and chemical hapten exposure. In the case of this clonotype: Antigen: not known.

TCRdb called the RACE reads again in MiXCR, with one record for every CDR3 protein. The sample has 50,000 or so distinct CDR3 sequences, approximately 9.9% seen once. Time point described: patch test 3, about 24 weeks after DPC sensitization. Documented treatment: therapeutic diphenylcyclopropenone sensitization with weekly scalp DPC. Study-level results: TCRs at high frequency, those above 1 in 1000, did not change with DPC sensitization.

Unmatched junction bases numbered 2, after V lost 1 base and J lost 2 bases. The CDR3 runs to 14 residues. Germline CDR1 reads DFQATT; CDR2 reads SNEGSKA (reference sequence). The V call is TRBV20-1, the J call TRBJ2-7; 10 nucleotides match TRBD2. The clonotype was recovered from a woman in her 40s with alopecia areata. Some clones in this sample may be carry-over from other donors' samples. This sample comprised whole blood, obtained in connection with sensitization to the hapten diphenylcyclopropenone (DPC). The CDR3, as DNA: TGCAGTGCTAGAGTTAGCGGGGGGACCTACGAGCAGTACTTC. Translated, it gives CSARVSGGTYEQYF.